This T cell receptor (beta chain) came from a study of shared clonotypes between healthy human individuals. Study overall: A couple of women and a few men aged 18 to 49 made up the donors. For every donor, three CD4 naive, three CD4 memory, two CD8 naive and one CD8 memory plates were used. General observations from the study: Clonotypes not shared had lower generation probabilities than those common to all four donors.

V was pared by 2 bases and J by 4 bases, with 14 bases between. The length of the CDR3 is 15 residues. From germline, CDR1 is MNHEY and CDR2 SMNVEV (reference sequence). Method: immunoSEQ multiplex PCR; TCRdb's copy keeps in-frame clones and lacks some. The sample records 780,000 or so clones, 72% being singletons. Concerning this clone: Its antigen is unknown.

Sequenced sample: memory CD4+ T cells sorted from blood. Subset in this sample: CD45RA-negative fraction. The clonotype was recovered from a woman aged 30 to 39 in good health. The chain combines TRBV27 with TRBJ1-1; D is possibly TRBD1 (6 bases). CDR3 sequence (DNA): TGTGCCAGCAGTTTAATGGGGACAAGAGGCACTGAAGCTTTCTTT. This encodes CASSLMGTRGTEAFF.